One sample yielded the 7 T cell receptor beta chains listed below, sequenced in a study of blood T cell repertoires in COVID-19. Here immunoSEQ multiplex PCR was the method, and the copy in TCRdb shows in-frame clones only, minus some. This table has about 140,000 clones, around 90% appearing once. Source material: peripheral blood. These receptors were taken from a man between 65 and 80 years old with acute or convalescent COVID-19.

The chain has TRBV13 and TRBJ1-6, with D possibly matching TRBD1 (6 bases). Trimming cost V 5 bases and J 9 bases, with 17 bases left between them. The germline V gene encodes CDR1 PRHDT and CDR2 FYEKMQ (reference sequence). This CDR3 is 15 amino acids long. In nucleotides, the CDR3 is TGTGCCAGCAGCCAAACCGGGACATCTGGTTCACCCCTCCACTTT. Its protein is CASSQTGTSGSPLHF.

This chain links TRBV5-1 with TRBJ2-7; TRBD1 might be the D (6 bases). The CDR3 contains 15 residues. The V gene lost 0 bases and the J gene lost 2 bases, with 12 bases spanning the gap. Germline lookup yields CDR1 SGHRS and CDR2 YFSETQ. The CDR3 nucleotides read TGCGCCAGCAGCTTGGAATTCGACAGGCCCTACGAGCAGTACTTC. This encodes CASSLEFDRPYEQYF.

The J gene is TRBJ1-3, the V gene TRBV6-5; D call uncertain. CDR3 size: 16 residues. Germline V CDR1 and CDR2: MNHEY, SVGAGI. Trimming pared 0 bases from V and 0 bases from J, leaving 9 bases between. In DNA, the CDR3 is TGTGCCAGCAGTTACTCTACAGCCTTCTCTGGAAACACCATATATTTT. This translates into CASSYSTAFSGNTIYF.

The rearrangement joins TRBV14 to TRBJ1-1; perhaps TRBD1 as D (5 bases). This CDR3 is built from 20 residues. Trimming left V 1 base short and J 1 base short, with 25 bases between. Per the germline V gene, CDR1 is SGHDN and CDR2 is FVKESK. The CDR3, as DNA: TGTGCCAGCAGCCAAGCAATAACCCCTGGAGTGGGGGGAAGGAACACTGAAGCTTTCTTT. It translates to CASSQAITPGVGGRNTEAFF.

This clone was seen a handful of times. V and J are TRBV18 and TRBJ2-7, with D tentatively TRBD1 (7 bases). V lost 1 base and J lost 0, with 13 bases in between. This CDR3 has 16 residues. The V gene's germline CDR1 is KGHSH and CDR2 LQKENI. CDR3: CASSPQGAGGSYEQYF. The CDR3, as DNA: TGTGCCAGCTCACCACAGGGGGCCGGGGGCTCCTACGAGCAGTACTTC.

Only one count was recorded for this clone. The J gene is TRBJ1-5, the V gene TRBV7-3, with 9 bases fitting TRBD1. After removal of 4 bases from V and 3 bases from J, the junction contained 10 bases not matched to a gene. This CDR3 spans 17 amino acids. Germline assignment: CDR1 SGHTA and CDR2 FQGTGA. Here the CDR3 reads CASSSFLDRGNNQPQHF. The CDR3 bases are TGTGCCAGCAGCTCCTTTCTGGACAGGGGAAACAATCAGCCCCAGCATTTT.

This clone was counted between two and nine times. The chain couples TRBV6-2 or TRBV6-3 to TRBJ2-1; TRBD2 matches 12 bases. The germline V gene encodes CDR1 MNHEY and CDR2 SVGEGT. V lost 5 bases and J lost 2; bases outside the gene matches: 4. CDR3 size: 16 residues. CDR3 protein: CASSRGLAGAYNEQFF. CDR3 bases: TGTGCCAGCAGTAGGGGACTAGCGGGTGCCTACAATGAGCAGTTCTTC.